Here is one T cell receptor beta chain with its context. The CDR3 is 14 residues long. With V trimmed by 6 bases and J by 10 bases, 8 bases remained unmatched. Germline-derived CDR1 and CDR2 are SEHNR and FQNEAQ (reference sequence). Profiled with immunoSEQ multiplex PCR; TCRdb holds only in-frame clones, not every one. The data show some 39,000 clones, over 75% seen once. This sample is part of a study of T cell changes during pregnancy in multiple sclerosis. The chain recombines TRBV7-9 with TRBJ1-6, with TRBD1 matching 8 bases. The sequences come from CD8+ T cells from peripheral blood mononuclear cells, collected in the first trimester of pregnancy. The TCR originated in a female donor with multiple sclerosis, enrolled in a pregnancy study. CDR3 region: CASRAPGGSSPLHF. The CDR3 nucleotides are TGTGCCAGCAGGGCGCCAGGGGGCTCCTCACCCCTCCACTTT.